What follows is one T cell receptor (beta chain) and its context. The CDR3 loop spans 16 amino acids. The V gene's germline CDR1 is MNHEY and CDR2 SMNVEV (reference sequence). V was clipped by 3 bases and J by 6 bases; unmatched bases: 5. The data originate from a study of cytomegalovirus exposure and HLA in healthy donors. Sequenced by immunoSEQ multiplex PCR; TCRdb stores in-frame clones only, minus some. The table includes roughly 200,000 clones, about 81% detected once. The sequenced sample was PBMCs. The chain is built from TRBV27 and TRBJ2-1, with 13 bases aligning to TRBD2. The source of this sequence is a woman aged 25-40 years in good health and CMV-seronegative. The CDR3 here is CASSFLTSGRANEQFF. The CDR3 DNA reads TGTGCCAGCAGTTTCCTAACTAGCGGGAGGGCCAATGAGCAGTTCTTC.